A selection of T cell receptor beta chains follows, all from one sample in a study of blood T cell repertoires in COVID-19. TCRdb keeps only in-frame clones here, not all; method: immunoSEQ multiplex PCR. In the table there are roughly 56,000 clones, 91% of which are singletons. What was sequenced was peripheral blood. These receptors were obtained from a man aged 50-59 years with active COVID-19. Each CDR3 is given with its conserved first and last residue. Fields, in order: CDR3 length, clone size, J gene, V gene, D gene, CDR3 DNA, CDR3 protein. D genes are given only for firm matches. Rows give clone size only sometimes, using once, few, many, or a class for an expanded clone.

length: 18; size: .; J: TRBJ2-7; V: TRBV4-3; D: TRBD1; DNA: TGCGCCAGCAGCCAAGTCCCTCCCGGGACAGGGGAGTCCTACGAGCAGTACTTC; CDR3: CASSQVPPGTGESYEQYF
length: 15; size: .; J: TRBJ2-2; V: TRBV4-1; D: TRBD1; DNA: TGCGCCAGCAGCCAGGCCGACAGGGACGCCGGGGAGCTGTTTTTT; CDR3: CASSQADRDAGELFF
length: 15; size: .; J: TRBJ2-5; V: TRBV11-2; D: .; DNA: TGTGCCAGCAGCTTAGATAGGGGCGTCCAAGAGACCCAGTACTTC; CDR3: CASSLDRGVQETQYF
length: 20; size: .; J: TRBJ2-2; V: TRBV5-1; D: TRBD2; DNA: TGCGCCAGCAGCTTGCCCTCGACTAGCGGGGGCCGCGGTGGCACCGGGGAGCTGTTTTTT; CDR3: CASSLPSTSGGRGGTGELFF
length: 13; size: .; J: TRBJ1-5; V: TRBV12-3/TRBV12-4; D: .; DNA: TGTGCCAGCAGTTTGGGGGCCAATCAGCCCCAGCATTTT; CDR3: CASSLGANQPQHF
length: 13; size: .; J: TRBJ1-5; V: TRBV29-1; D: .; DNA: TGCAGCGCCTACCTCGGGAGGGGGGAGCCCCAGCATTTT; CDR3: CSAYLGRGEPQHF
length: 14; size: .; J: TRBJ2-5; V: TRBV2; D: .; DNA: TGTGCCAGCAGCCCCTGGACAGTATTTGAGACCCAGTACTTC; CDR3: CASSPWTVFETQYF
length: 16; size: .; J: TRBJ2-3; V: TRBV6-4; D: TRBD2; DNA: TGTGCCAGCAGTGACGTAGCGGGAGGTAATGAAGATACGCAGTATTTT; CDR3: CASSDVAGGNEDTQYF
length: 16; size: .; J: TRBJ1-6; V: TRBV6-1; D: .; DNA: TGTGCCAGCAGTGAAACGACATTACCGGCCCGTTCACCCCTCCACTTT; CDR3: CASSETTLPARSPLHF
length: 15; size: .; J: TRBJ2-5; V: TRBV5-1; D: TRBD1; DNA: TGCGCCAGCAGCTTAGCGGACAGGGGGTGGGAGACCCAGTACTTC; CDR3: CASSLADRGWETQYF
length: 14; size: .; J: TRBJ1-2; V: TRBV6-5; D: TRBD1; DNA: TGTGCCAGCAGTCCCAGGGACAGGGGTTTCGGCTACACCTTC; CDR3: CASSPRDRGFGYTF
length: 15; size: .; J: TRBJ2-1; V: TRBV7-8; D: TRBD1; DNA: TGTGCCAGCAGCTTCCAGGGGGAGTCCTACAATGAGCAGTTCTTC; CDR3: CASSFQGESYNEQFF
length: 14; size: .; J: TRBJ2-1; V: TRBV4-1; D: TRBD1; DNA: TGCGCCAGCAGCCCACGGACAGGGTGGTTCGAGCAGTTCTTC; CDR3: CASSPRTGWFEQFF
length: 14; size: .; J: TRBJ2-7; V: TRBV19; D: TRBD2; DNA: TGTGCCACCCAGACTAGCGGACCTACCTACGAGCAGTACTTC; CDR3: CATQTSGPTYEQYF
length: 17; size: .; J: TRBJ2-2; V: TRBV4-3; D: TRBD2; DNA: TGCGCCAGCAGCCAAGTTGTAGCGGGGGAATTTAGCGGGGAGCTGTTTTTT; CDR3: CASSQVVAGEFSGELFF
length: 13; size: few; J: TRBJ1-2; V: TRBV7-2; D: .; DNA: TGTGCCAGCAGCTTAGAGAGAACGTATGGCTACACCTTC; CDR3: CASSLERTYGYTF
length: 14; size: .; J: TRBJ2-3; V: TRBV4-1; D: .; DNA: TGCGCCAGCAGCCAAGAGGGGGCAGGGGATACGCAGTATTTT; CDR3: CASSQEGAGDTQYF
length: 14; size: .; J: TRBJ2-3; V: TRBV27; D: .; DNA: TGTGCCAGCAGTTTATTGAGGGCGCGGGATACGCAGTATTTT; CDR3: CASSLLRARDTQYF
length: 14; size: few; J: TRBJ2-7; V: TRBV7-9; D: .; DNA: TGTGCCAGCAGCCCCGGGACACCCAGCTACGAGCAGTACTTC; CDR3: CASSPGTPSYEQYF
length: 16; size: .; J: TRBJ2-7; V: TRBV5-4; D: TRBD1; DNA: TGTGCCAGCAGCTTGGGGACCGGGACAGGGCAACTCGAGCAGTACTTC; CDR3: CASSLGTGTGQLEQYF
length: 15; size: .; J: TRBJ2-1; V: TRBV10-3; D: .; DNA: TGTGCCATCAGTGAGGCGATGGGGGCGCCGGGGGAGCAGTTCTTC; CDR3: CAISEAMGAPGEQFF
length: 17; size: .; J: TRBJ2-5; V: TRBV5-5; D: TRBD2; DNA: TGTGCCAGCAGCCGGACTAGCGGGAGGTATTCCGGCGAGACCCAGTACTTC; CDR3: CASSRTSGRYSGETQYF
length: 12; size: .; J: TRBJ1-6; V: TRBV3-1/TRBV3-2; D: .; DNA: TGTGCCAGCAGCCTCCAGGATTCACCCCTCCACTTT; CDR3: CASSLQDSPLHF
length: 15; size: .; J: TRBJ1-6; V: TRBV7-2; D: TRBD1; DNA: TGTGCCAGCAGCTTGAACTTACAGGGGGCAAAACCCCTCCACTTT; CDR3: CASSLNLQGAKPLHF
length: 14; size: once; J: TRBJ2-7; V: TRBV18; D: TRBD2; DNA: TGTGCCAGCTCATCCCTAGCGGGGGCCTACGAGCAGTACTTC; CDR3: CASSSLAGAYEQYF
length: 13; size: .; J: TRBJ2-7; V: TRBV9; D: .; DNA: TGTGCCAGCAGCGCCACGAGGGAATCCGAGCAGTACTTC; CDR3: CASSATRESEQYF
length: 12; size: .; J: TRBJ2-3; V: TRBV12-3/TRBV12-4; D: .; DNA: TGTGCCAGCAGTTTTCGGACAGATACGCAGTATTTT; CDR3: CASSFRTDTQYF
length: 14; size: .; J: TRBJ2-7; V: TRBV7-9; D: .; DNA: TGTGCCAGCAGCCCACGGACGGGACTCTACGAGCAGTACTTC; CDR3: CASSPRTGLYEQYF
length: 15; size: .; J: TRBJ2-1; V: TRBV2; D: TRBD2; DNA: TGTGCCAGCAGTTCCCCCGGACTAGCGGACAATGAGCAGTTCTTC; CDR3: CASSSPGLADNEQFF
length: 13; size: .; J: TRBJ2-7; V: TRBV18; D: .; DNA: TGTGCCAGCTCCGGACAGAACTCCCACGAGCAGTACTTC; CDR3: CASSGQNSHEQYF
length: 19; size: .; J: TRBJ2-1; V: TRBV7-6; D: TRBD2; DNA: TGTGCCAGCAGCGTAAATACAAGAGCTAGCGGGAGGAAACGTGATGAGCAGTTCTTC; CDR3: CASSVNTRASGRKRDEQFF
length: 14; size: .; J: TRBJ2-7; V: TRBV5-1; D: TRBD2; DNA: TGCGCCAGCAGCCCGAGCGGGGGGGCTATCGAGCAGTACTTC; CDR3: CASSPSGGAIEQYF
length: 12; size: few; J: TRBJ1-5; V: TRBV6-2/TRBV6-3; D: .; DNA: TGTGCCAGCAGTCAAGCCGTATCGCCCCAGCATTTT; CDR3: CASSQAVSPQHF
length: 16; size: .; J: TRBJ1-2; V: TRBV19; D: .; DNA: TGTGCCAGTAGCCCCACACGTACACCCGTTAACTATGGCTACACCTTC; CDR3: CASSPTRTPVNYGYTF
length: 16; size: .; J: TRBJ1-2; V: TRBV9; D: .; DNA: TGTGCCAGCAGCCCGAGCCCTAACGACTTAAACTATGGCTACACCTTC; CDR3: CASSPSPNDLNYGYTF
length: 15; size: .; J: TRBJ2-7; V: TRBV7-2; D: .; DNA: TGTGCCAGCAGCTCACCCGCGGCGGGCTTCTACGAGCAGTACTTC; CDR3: CASSSPAAGFYEQYF
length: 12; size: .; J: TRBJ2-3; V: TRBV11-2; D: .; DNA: TGTGCCAGCAGCTTAGGGCCAGATACGCAGTATTTT; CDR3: CASSLGPDTQYF
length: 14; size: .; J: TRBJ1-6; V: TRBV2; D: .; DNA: TGTGCCAGCAGTGTGGCCCGGGGAAATTCACCCCTCCACTTT; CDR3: CASSVARGNSPLHF
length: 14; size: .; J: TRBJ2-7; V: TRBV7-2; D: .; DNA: TGTGCCAGCAGCTTGGACTGGAGCTCCTACGAGCAGTACTTC; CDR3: CASSLDWSSYEQYF
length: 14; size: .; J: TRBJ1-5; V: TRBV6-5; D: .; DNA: TGTGCCAGCAGTTCGGGGGAGTATCAAGGGCCCCAGCATTTT; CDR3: CASSSGEYQGPQHF
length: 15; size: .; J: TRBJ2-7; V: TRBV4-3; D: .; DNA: TGCGCCAGCAGCCAATTTCGCGGGGCGACCTACGAGCAGTACTTC; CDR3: CASSQFRGATYEQYF
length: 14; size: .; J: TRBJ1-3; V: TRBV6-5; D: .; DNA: TGTGCCAGCTCGGAGGGAAGCTCTGGAAACACCATATATTTT; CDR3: CASSEGSSGNTIYF
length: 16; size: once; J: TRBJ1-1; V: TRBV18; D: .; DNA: TGTGCCAGCTCACCACGACGAGGCGAGGGAACACAAGAAGCTTTCTTT; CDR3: CASSPRRGEGTQEAFF
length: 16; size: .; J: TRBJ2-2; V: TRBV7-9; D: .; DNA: TGTGCCAGCAGGGGCCCCAAGAGATCCGACACCGGGGAGCTGTTTTTT; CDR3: CASRGPKRSDTGELFF
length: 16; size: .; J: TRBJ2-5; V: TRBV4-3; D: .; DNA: TGCGCCAGCAGCCGGTCGAAGGGGGGGGGATGGGAGACCCAGTACTTC; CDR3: CASSRSKGGGWETQYF
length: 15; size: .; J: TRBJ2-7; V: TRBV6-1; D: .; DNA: TGTGCCAGCAGTGAAGCTTGGGGAGCCCCTCTCGAGCAGTACTTC; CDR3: CASSEAWGAPLEQYF
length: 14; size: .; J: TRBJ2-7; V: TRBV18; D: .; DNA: TGTGCCAGCTCACCTATAATGGCCACCTACGAGCAGTACTTC; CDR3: CASSPIMATYEQYF
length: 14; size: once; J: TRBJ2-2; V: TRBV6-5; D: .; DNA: TGTGCCAGCAGCCCCCCGGGGAACACCGGGGAGCTGTTTTTT; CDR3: CASSPPGNTGELFF
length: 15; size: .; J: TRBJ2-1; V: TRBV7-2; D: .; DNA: TGTGCCAGCAGCTTTGGGGGGGCGGGAAACGTTGAGCAGTTCTTC; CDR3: CASSFGGAGNVEQFF
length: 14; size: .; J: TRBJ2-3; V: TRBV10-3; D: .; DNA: TGTGCCATCATGGAGGGGGGGGGCACAGATACGCAGTATTTT; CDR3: CAIMEGGGTDTQYF
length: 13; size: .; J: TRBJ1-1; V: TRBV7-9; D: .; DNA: TGTGCCAGCAGCTTACTCGGGGAGACTGAAGCTTTCTTT; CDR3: CASSLLGETEAFF
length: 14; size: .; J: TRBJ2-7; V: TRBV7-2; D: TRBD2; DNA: TGTGCCAGCGGCAAAGGTAGCGGGCCCTACGAGCAGTACTTC; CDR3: CASGKGSGPYEQYF